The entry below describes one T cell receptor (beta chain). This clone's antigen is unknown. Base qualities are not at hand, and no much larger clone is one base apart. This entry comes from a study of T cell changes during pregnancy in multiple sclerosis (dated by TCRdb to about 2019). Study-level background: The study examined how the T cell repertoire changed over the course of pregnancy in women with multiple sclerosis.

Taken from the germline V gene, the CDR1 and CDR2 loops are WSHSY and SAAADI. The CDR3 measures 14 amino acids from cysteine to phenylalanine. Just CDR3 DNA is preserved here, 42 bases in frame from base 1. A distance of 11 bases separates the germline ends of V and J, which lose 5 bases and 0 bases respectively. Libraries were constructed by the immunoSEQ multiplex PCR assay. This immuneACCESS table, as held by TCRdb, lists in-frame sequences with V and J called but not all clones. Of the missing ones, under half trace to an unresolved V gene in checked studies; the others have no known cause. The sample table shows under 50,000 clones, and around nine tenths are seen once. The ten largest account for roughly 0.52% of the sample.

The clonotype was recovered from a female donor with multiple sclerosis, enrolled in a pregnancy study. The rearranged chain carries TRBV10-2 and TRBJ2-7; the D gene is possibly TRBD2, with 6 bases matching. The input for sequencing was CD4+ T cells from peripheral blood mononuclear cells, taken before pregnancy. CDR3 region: CASSMRGSSYEQYF. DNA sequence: TGCGCCAGCAGTATGCGGGGCTCCTCCTACGAGCAGTACTTC.